The 5 T cell receptor beta chains below all came from one sample that was sequenced in a study of blood T cell repertoires in COVID-19. The data were produced by immunoSEQ multiplex PCR, yet TCRdb's version contains in-frame clones alone and is incomplete. Among 70,000 or so clones, just under 90% were seen once, and the ten largest hold approximately 6.3%. The specimen was peripheral blood. These receptors were taken from a woman older than 75 with active COVID-19.

This chain uses TRBV4-2 with TRBJ2-3, with 8 bases fitting TRBD2. Trimming took 0 bases from V and 6 from J; bases not matched to a gene: 8. Per germline, CDR1 LGHNA and CDR2 YNFKEQ. The CDR3 extends over 16 amino acids. The CDR3 region has the DNA TGTGCCAGCAGCCAAGATAAGCGGGAGTATTATGATACGCAGTATTTT. Translated: CASSQDKREYYDTQYF.

With respect to this clone: An end of the junction differs from the germline gene, which may be a read error. V is TRBV7-7 and J is TRBJ2-5; 9 bases map to TRBD1. This CDR3 is built from 16 residues. Germline V gene lookup returns CDR1 SSHAT and CDR2 FNYEAQ (reference sequence). In DNA form, the CDR3 reads TGTGCTAGCAGCCCCATCAGACAGGGGGGCCAAGAGACCCAGTACTTC. Its translation: CASSPIRQGGQETQYF.

V usage is TRBV28 and J usage is TRBJ1-4; no reliable D call. The germline V gene encodes CDR1 MDHEN and CDR2 SYDVKM. This CDR3 comprises 14 residues. The V and J ends lost 2 bases and 0 bases respectively, with 4 bases between them. The CDR3 region is CASSLPATNEKLFF. The CDR3 DNA reads TGTGCCAGCAGTTTACCAGCAACTAATGAAAAACTGTTTTTT. The variable domain in full, with the rest retrieved from reference TRBV28 and TRBJ1-4, is DVKVTQSSRYLVKRTGEKVFLECVQDMDHENMFWYRQDPGLGLRLIYFSYDVKMKEKGDIPEGYSVSREKKERFSLILESASTNQTSMYLCASSLPATNEKLFFGSGTQLSVL.

This chain uses TRBV2 with TRBJ1-4; D is possibly TRBD1 (6 bases). CDR3 size: 14 residues. The V end lost 8 bases, the J end lost 5 bases, and 15 bases lay between the germline ends. The germline gives CDR1 SNHLY, CDR2 FYNNEI. The CDR3 DNA reads as TGTGCCAGCGTTATGGACAGCCCCAATGAAAAACTGTTTTTT. Its protein product is CASVMDSPNEKLFF.

The rearrangement uses TRBV7-8 and TRBJ2-1; TRBD1 matches 8 bases. CDR1 and CDR2 (germline): SGHVS, FQNEAQ. The V gene end was trimmed by 4 bases and the J gene end by 3 bases; junction bases not matched to a gene: 5. This CDR3 is built from 15 residues. The CDR3 sequence: CASSSTGGRYNEQFF. The CDR3 DNA reads as TGTGCCAGCAGCTCCACAGGGGGACGCTACAATGAGCAGTTCTTC.